This T cell receptor beta chain was recovered during a study of blood T cell repertoires in COVID-19. This CDR3 comprises 15 residues. V lost 0 bases and J 1 base, leaving 11 bases between the germline ends. Germline assignment: CDR1 SGHRS and CDR2 YFSETQ. Method: immunoSEQ multiplex PCR; TCRdb's copy keeps in-frame clones and lacks some. This sample has 300,000 to 350,000 clones, with almost 90% found just once. This sequence was found in a woman aged 25 to 39 who had been exposed to COVID-19. Sequencing was done on a sample of PBMCs or T cells enriched from blood (not recorded which). The chain recombines TRBV5-1 with TRBJ2-7; a possible D gene is TRBD1 (6 bases). The CDR3: CASSLDPGTSYEQYF. CDR3 DNA: TGCGCCAGCAGCTTGGATCCAGGGACATCCTACGAGCAGTACTTC. Together with reference TRBV5-1 and TRBJ2-7, the CDR3 gives the full variable domain: KAGVTQTPRYLIKTRGQQVTLSCSPISGHRSVSWYQQTPGQGLQFLFEYFSETQRNKGNFPGRFSGRQFSNSRSEMNVSTLELGDSALYLCASSLDPGTSYEQYFGPGTRLTVT.